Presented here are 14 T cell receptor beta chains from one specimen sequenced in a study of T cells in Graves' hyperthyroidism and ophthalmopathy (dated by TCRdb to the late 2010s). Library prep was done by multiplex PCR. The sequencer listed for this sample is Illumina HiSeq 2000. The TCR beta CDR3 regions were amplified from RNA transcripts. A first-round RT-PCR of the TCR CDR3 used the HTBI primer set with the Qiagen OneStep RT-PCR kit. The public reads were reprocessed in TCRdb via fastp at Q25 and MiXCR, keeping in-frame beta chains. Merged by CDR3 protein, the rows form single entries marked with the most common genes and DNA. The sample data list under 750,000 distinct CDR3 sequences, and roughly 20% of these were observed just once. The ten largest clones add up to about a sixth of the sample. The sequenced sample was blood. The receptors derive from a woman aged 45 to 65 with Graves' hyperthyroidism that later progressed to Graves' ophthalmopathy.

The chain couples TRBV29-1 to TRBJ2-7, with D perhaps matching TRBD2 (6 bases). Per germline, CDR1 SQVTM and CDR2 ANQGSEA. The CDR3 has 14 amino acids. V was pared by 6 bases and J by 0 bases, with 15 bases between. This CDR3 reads CSVTLSGLSYEQYF. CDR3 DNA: TGCAGCGTAACCCTGAGCGGGCTCTCCTACGAGCAGTACTTC.

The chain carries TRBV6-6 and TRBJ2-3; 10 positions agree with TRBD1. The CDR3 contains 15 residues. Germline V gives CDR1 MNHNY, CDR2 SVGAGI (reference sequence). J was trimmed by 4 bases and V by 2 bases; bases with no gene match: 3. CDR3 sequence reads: CASSYGTGVPDTQYF. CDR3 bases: TGTGCCAGCAGTTACGGGACAGGGGTTCCAGATACGCAGTATTTT.

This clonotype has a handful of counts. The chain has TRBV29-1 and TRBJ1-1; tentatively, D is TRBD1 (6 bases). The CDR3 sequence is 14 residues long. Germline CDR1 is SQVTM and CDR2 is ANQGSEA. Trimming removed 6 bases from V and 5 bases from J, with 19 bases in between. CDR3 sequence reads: CSVATGPGGTEAFF. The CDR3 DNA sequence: TGCAGCGTCGCTACAGGGCCGGGGGGTACTGAAGCTTTCTTT. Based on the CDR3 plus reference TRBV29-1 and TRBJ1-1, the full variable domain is SAVISQKPSRDICQRGTSLTIQCQVDSQVTMMFWYRQQPGQSLTLIATANQGSEATYESGFVIDKFPISRPNLTFSTLTVSNMSPEDSSIYLCSVATGPGGTEAFFGQGTRLTVV.

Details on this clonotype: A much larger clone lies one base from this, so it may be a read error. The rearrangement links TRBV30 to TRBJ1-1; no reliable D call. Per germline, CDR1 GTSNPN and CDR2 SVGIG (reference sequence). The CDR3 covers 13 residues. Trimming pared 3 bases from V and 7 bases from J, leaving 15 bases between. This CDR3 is CAWRTTPAIEAFF. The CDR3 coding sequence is TGTGCCTGGAGGACGACACCGGCGATTGAAGCTTTCTTT.

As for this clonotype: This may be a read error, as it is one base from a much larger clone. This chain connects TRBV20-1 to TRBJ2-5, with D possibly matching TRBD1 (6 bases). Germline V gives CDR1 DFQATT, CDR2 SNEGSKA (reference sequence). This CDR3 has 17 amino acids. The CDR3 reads CSARDPWTDVYHETQYF. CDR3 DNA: TGCAGTGCTAGAGATCCCTGGACAGACGTTTACCACGAGACCCAGTACTTC.

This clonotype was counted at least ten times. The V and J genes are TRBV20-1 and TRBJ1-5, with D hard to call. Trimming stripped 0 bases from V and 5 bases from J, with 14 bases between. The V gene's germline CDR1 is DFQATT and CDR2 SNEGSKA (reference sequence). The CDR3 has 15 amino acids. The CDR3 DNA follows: TGCAGTGCTAGAGATGAACCCACCGAAGATCAGCCCCAGCATTTT. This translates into CSARDEPTEDQPQHF.

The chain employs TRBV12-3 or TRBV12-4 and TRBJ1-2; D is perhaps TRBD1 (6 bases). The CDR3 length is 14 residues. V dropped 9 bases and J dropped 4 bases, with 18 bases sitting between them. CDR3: CASKPTGEVYGYTF. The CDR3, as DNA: TGTGCCAGTAAACCGACAGGAGAAGTCTATGGCTACACCTTC.

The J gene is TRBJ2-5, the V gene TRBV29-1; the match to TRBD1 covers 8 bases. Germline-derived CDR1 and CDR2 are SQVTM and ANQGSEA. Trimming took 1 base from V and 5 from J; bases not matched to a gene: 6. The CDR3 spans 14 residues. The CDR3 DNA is TGCAGCGTTGAAGCCGACAGGGGTTGGGAGACCCAGTACTTC. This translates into CSVEADRGWETQYF.

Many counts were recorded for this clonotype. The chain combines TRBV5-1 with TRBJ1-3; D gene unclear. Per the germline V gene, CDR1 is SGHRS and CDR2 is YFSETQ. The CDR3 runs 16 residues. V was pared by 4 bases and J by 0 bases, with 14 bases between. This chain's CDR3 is CASSPLDVPSGNTIYF. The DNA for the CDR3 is TGCGCCAGCAGCCCTTTGGACGTACCCTCTGGAAACACCATATATTTT.

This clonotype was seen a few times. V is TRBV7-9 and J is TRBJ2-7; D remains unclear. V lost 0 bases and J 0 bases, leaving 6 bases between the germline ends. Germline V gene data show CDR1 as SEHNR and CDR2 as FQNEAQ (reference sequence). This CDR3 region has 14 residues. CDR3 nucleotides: TGTGCCAGCAGCTTAGCGCCGGTCTCCTACGAGCAGTACTTC. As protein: CASSLAPVSYEQYF.

The CDR3 DNA follows: TGTGCCAGCAGCTTTATGAATTCTAACTATGGCTACACCTTC. It translates to CASSFMNSNYGYTF. The chain recombines TRBV5-5 with TRBJ1-2; D uncertain. The V gene lost 2 bases and the J gene lost 0 bases, with 8 bases spanning the gap. The CDR3 is made up of 14 amino acids. Germline values: CDR1 SGHKS, CDR2 YYEKEE (reference sequence).

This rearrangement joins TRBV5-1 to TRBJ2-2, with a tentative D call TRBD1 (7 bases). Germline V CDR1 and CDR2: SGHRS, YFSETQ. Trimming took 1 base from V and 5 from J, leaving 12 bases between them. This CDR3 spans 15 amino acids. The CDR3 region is CASSLTGEVTGELFF. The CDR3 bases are TGCGCCAGCAGCTTGACAGGGGAGGTGACCGGGGAGCTGTTTTTT.

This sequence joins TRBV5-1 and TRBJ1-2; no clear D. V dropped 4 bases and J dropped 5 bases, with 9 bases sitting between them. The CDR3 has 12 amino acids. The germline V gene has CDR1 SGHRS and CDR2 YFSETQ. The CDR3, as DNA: TGCGCCAGCAGCGCGACGGAGTATGGCTACACCTTC. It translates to CASSATEYGYTF.

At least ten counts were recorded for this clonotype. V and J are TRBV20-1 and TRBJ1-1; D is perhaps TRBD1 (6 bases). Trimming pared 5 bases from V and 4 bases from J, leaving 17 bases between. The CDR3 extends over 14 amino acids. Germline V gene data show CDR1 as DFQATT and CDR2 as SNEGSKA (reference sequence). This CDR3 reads CSAPYPRGGTEAFF. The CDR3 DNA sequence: TGCAGTGCTCCTTATCCGAGGGGGGGCACTGAAGCTTTCTTT.